Described below is a single T cell receptor beta chain sequence and its context. This clone was detected only once. Its antigen specificity is not known. Base qualities were left out, and no much larger clone turns up one base away. The sample is drawn from a study of control samples from healthy donors and cancer patients (dated by TCRdb to 2018 to 2020). The CDR3 has 13 amino acids, counting the end cysteine and phenylalanine. The DNA shown is the 39-base CDR3, in frame from base 1. Between the V and J ends, shortened by 7 bases and 3 bases respectively, the junction contains 12 bases. CDR1 and CDR2, per the germline V gene, are SNHLY and FYNNEI. Library preparation employed the immunoSEQ multiplex PCR assay. As stored in TCRdb, this immuneACCESS dataset retains in-frame rearrangements with V and J assigned. A fraction of the clones does not appear; measured against another copy, unresolved V genes explain less than half of the discrepancy, and the remainder lacks a known reason. The sample table lists about 130,000 clones, around 90% of them with a count of one. Almost 2.5% of the sample belongs to the ten largest clones.

The V and J segments used are TRBV2 and TRBJ1-2; no D gene call is confident. The source of this sequence is a young man in good health. The specimen was blood. The CDR3 protein: CASTQSSYYGYTF. The DNA is TGTGCCAGCACTCAGAGTTCTTACTATGGCTACACCTTC. Outside the CDR3, residues come from the reference TRBV2 and TRBJ1-2 proteins, so the full variable domain is: EPEVTQTPSHQVTQMGQEVILRCVPISNHLYFYWYRQILGQKVEFLVSFYNNEISEKSEIFDDQFSVERPDGSNFTLKIRSTKLEDSAMYFCASTQSSYYGYTFGSGTRLTVV.